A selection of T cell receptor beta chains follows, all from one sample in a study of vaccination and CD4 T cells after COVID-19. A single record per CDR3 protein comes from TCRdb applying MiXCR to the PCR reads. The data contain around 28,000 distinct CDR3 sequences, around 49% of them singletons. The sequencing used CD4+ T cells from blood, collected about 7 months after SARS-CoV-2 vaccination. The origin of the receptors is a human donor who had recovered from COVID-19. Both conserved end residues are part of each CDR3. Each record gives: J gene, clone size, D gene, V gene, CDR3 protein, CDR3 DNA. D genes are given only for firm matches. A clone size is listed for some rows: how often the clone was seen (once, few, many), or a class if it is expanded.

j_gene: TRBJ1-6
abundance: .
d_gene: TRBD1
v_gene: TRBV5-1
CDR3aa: CASSQGGGSPLHF
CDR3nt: TGCGCCAGCAGCCAGGGGGGTGGTTCACCCCTCCACTTT

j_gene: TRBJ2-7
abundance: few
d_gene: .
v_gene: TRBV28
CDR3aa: CASSLQGVHEQYF
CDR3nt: TGTGCCAGCAGTTTGCAGGGTGTCCACGAGCAGTACTTC

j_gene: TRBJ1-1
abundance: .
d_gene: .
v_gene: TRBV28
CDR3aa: CASSFGTEAFF
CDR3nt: TGTGCCAGCAGTTTCGGCACTGAAGCTTTCTTT

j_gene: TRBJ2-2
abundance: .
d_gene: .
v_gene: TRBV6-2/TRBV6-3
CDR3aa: CASRSEGNTGELFF
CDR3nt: TGTGCCAGCAGATCAGAGGGGAACACCGGGGAGCTGTTTTTT

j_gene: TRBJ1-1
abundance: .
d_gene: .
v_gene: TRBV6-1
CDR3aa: CASSPGAMGTEAFF
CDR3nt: TGTGCCAGCAGCCCGGGGGCGATGGGTACTGAAGCTTTCTTT

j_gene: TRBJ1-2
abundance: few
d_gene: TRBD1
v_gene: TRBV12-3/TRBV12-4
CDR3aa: CASSSGGIYGYTF
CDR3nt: TGTGCCAGCAGTTCAGGGGGTATCTATGGCTACACCTTC

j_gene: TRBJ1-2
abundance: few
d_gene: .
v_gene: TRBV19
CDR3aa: CASSPRGGRSGYTF
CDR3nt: TGTGCCAGTAGTCCCCGGGGGGGCAGGTCCGGCTACACCTTC

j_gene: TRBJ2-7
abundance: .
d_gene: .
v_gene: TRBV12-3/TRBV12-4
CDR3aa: CASSSRPSSYEQYF
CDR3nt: TGTGCCAGCAGTTCACGTCCTAGCTCCTACGAGCAGTACTTC

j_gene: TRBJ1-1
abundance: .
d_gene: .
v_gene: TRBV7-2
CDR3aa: CASSSSYTEAFF
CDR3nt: TGTGCCAGCAGCTCCAGTTACACTGAAGCTTTCTTT

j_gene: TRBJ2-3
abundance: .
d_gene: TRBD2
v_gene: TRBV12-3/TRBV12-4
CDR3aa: CASSLGLAGSDTQYF
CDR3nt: TGTGCCAGCAGTTTAGGGCTAGCGGGCTCAGATACGCAGTATTTT

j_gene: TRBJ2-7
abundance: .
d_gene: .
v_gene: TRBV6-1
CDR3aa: CATKRGRDEQYF
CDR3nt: TGTGCCACCAAAAGAGGCAGGGACGAGCAGTACTTC

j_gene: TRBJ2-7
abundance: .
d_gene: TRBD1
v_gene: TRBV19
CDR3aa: CASSSPGTVNYEQYF
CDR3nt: TGTGCCAGTAGTTCTCCCGGGACAGTAAACTACGAGCAGTACTTC

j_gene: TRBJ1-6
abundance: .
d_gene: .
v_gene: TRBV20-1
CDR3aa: CSARRENSPLHF
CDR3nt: TGCAGTGCTAGACGAGAAAATTCACCCCTCCACTTT

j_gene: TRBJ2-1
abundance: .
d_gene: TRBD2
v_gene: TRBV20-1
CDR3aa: CSARDYSSGRGDEQFF
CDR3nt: TGCAGTGCTAGAGATTATAGTAGCGGGAGAGGTGATGAGCAGTTCTTC

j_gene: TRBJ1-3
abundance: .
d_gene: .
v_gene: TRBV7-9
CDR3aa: CASSLGAGSGNTIYF
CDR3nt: TGTGCCAGCAGCTTAGGAGCAGGCTCTGGAAACACCATATATTTT

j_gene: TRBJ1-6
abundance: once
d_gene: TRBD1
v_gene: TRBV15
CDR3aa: CATSSRQGFNSPLHF
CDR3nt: TGTGCCACCTCAAGTAGACAGGGGTTCAATTCACCCCTCCACTTT

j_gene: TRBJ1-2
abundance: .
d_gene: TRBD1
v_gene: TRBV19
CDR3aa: CASSTTGGSGYTF
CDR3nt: TGTGCCAGTAGTACCACAGGGGGCAGTGGCTACACCTTC

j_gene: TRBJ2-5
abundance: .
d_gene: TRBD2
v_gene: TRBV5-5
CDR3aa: CASSLGGLAGGMGETQYF
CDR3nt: TGTGCCAGCAGCTTGGGGGGACTAGCGGGAGGAATGGGAGAGACCCAGTACTTC

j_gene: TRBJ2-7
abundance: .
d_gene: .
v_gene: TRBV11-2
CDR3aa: CASTLGGEQYF
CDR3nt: TGTGCCAGCACCTTGGGGGGTGAGCAGTACTTC

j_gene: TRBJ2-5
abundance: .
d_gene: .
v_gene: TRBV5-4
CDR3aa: CASSRRERQETQYF
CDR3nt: TGTGCCAGCAGCCGCAGAGAACGACAAGAGACCCAGTACTTC

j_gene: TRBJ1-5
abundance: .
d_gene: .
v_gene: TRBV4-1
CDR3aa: CASSQVIGVQPQHF
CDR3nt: TGCGCCAGCAGCCAAGTTATTGGGGTTCAGCCCCAGCATTTT

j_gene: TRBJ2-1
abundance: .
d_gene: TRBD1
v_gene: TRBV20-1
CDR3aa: CSAYRGNNEQFF
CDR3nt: TGCAGTGCTTACAGGGGAAACAATGAGCAGTTCTTC

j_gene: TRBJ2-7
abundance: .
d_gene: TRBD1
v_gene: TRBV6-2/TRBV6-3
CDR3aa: CASSNPLGRGLWEQYF
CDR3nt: TGTGCCAGCAGCAACCCTCTGGGCAGGGGGCTGTGGGAGCAGTACTTC

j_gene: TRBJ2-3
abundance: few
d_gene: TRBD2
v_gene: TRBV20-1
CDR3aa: CSALRGEGLQEADTQYF
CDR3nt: TGCAGTGCTTTACGGGGGGAGGGCCTCCAAGAGGCAGATACGCAGTATTTT

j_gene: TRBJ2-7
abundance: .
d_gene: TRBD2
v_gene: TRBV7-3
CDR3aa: CASSPGLAGVYEQYF
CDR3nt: TGTGCCAGCAGCCCGGGACTAGCGGGAGTATACGAGCAGTACTTC

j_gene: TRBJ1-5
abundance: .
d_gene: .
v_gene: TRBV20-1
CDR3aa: CSARVAGNQPQHF
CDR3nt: TGCAGTGCTAGAGTGGCGGGCAATCAGCCCCAGCATTTT

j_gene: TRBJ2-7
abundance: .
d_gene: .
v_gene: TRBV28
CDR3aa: CASNFRQNPYEQYF
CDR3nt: TGTGCCAGCAACTTTAGACAGAACCCCTACGAGCAGTACTTC

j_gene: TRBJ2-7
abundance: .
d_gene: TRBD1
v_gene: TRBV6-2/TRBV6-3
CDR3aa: CASRSSRTGFSYEQYF
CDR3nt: TGTGCCAGCAGGTCCAGTAGGACAGGCTTCTCCTACGAGCAGTACTTC

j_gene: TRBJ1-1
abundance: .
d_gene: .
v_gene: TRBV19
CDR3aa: CASTGDGPEAFF
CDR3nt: TGTGCCAGTACAGGTGATGGTCCTGAAGCTTTCTTT

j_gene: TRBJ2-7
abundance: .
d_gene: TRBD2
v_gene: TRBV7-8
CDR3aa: CASSSGLAGVDEQYF
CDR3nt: TGTGCCAGCAGCTCAGGCTTAGCGGGAGTGGACGAGCAGTACTTC

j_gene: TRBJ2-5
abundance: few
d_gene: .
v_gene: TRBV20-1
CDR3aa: CSARGLQETQYF
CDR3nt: TGCAGTGCTAGAGGTCTGCAAGAGACCCAGTACTTC

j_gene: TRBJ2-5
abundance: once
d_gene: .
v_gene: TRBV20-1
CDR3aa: CSARQPGETQYF
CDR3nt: TGCAGTGCTAGGCAGCCCGGGGAGACCCAGTACTTC

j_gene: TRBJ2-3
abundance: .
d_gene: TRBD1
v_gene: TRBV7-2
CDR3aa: CASSHRGQSTDTQYF
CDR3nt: TGTGCCAGCAGCCACAGGGGTCAGAGCACAGATACGCAGTATTTT

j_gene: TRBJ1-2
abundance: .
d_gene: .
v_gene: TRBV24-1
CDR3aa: CATSDIAWGYTF
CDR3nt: TGTGCCACCAGTGACATAGCCTGGGGCTACACCTTC